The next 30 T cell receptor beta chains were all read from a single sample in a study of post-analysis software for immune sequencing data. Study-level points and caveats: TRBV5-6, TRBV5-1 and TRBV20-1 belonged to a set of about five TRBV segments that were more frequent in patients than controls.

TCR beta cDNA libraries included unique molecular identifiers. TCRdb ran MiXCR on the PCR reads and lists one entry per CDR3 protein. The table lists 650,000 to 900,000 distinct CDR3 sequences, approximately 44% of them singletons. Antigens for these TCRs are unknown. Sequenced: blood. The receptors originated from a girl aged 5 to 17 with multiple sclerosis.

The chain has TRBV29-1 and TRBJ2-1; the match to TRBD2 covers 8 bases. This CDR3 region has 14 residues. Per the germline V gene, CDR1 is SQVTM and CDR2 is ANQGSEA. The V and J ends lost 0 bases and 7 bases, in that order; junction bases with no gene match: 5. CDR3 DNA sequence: TGCAGCGTTGAAGATCCCGGGAGGGGGAATGAGCAGTTCTTC. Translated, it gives CSVEDPGRGNEQFF.

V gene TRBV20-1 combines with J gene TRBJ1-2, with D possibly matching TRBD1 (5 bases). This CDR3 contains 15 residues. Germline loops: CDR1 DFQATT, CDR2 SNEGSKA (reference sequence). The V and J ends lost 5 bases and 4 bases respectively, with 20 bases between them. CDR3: CSAAITGHLGYGYTF. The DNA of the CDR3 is TGCAGTGCTGCAATAACTGGACACCTAGGCTATGGCTACACCTTC.

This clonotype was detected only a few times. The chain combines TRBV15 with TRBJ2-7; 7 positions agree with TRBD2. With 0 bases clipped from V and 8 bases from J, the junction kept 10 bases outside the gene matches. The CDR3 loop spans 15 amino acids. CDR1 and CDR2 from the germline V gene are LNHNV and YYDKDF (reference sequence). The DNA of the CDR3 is TGTGCCACCAGCAGAGATCGGGGGGACTCGAGCCAGCAGTACTTC. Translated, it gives CATSRDRGDSSQQYF. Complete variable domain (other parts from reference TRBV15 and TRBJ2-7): DAMVIQNPRYQVTQFGKPVTLSCSQTLNHNVMYWYQQKSSQAPKLLFHYYDKDFNNEADTPDNFQSRRPNTSFCFLDIRSPGLGDTAMYLCATSRDRGDSSQQYFGPGTRLTVT.

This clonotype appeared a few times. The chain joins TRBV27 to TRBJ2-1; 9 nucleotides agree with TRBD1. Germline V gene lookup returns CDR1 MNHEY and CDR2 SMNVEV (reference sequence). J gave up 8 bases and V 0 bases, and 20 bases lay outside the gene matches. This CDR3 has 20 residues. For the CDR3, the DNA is TGTGCCAGCAGTTTATCTCTATCGGGCACAGGGGGCTTGGGTGACTATGAGCAGTTCTTC. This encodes CASSLSLSGTGGLGDYEQFF.

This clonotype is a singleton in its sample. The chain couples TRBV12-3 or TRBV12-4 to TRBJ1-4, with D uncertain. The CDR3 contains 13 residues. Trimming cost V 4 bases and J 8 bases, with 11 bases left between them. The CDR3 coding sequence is TGTGCCAGCAGTTACCAGGCGGGGGAAAAACTGTTTTTT. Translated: CASSYQAGEKLFF.

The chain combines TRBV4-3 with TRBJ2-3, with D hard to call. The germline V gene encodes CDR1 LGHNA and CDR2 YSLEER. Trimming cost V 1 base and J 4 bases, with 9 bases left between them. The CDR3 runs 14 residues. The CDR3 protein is CASSQGRVADTQYF. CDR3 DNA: TGCGCCAGCAGCCAAGGAAGGGTGGCAGATACGCAGTATTTT.

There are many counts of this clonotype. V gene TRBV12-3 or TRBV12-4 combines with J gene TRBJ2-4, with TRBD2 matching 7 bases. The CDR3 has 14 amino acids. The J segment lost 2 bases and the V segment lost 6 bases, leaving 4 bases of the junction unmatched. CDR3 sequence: CASSGSGTKNIQYF. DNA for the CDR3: TGTGCCAGCAGCGGGAGCGGGACCAAAAACATTCAGTACTTC.

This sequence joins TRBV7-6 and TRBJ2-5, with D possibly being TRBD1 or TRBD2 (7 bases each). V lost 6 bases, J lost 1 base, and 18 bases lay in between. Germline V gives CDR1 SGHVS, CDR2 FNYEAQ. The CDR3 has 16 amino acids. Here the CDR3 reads CASSPTQGGAQETQYF. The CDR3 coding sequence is TGTGCCAGCAGTCCTACTCAGGGGGGGGCCCAAGAGACCCAGTACTTC.

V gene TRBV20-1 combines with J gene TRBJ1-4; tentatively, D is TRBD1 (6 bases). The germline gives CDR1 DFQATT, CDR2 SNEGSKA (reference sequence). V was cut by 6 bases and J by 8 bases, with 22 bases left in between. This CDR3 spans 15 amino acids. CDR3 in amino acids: CSAPGPFDQGEKLFF. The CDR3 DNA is TGCAGTGCGCCGGGACCGTTTGACCAGGGGGAAAAACTGTTTTTT.

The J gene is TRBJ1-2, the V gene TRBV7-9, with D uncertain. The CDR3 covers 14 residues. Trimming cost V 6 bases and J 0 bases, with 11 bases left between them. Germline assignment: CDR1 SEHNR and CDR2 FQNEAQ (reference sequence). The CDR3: CASSPDRTNYGYTF. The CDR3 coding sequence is TGTGCCAGCAGTCCGGACCGCACTAACTATGGCTACACCTTC.

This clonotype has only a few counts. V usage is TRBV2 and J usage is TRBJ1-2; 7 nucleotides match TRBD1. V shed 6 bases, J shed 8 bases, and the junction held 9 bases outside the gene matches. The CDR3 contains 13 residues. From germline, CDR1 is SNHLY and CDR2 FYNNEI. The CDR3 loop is CASRIQGPGGYTF. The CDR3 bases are TGTGCCAGCAGGATACAGGGGCCTGGGGGCTACACCTTC.

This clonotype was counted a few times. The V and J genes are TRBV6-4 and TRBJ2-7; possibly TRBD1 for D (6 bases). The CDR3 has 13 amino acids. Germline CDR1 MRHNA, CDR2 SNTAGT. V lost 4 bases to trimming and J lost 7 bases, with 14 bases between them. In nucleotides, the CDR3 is TGTGCCAGCAGTGCCCAACAGGGTTTGGAGCAGTACTTC. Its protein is CASSAQQGLEQYF.

The CDR3 nucleotides are TGTGCCAGCAGCGGATGTCGGGACTACGAGCAGTACTTC. It encodes CASSGCRDYEQYF. The V and J genes are TRBV7-9 and TRBJ2-7; tentatively, D is TRBD2 (5 bases). V gave up 5 bases and J gave up 3 bases, with 11 bases separating them. Germline CDR1 SEHNR, CDR2 FQNEAQ (reference sequence). This CDR3 spans 13 amino acids. The variable domain in full, completed from reference TRBV7-9 and TRBJ2-7, reads DTGVSQNPRHKITKRGQNVTFRCDPISEHNRLYWYRQTLGQGPEFLTYFQNEAQLEKSRLLSDRFSAERPKGSFSTLEIQRTEQGDSAMYLCASSGCRDYEQYFGPGTRLTVT.

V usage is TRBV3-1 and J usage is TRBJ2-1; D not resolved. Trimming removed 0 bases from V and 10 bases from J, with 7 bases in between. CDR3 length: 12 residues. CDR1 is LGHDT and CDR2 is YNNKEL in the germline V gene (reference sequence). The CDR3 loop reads CASSQEGWEQFF. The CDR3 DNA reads TGTGCCAGCAGCCAAGAGGGTTGGGAGCAGTTCTTC.

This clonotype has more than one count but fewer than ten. The CDR3 loop reads CAWIRGSEQYF. Written as DNA, the CDR3 is TGTGCCTGGATCAGGGGGAGCGAGCAGTACTTC. V is TRBV30 and J is TRBJ2-7; 7 nucleotides line up with TRBD1. Per germline, CDR1 GTSNPN and CDR2 SVGIG (reference sequence). The CDR3 spans 11 residues. With V trimmed by 4 bases and J by 6 bases, 3 bases remained unmatched.

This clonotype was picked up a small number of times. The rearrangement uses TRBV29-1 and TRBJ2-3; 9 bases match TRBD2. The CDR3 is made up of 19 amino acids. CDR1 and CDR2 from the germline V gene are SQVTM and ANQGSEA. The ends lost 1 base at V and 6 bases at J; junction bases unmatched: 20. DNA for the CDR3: TGCAGCGTTGAAGCCAGGGAATTGCGGGAGGGCCCTATATCGGATACGCAGTATTTT. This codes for CSVEARELREGPISDTQYF.

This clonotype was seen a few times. This CDR3 is CASSFLLGLASNEQFF. In DNA form, the CDR3 reads TGCGCCAGCAGCTTCCTCCTAGGGCTAGCGTCCAATGAGCAGTTCTTC. The chain uses TRBV5-1 and TRBJ2-1; D perhaps matches TRBD2 (6 bases). Germline assignment: CDR1 SGHRS and CDR2 YFSETQ. V was shortened by 2 bases and J by 6 bases, with 18 bases between the two germline ends. This CDR3 comprises 16 residues.

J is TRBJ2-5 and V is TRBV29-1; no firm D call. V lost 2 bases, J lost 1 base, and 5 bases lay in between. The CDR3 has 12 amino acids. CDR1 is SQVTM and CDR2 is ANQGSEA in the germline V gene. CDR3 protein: CSVEPLQETQYF. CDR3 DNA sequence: TGCAGCGTTGAACCTCTCCAAGAGACCCAGTACTTC.

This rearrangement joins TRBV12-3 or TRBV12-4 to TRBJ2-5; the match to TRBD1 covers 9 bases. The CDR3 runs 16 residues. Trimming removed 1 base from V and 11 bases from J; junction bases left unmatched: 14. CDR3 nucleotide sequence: TGTGCCAGCAGTTTAGTCAGGACAGGGGCCGGAGGAGAGCAGTACTTC. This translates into CASSLVRTGAGGEQYF.

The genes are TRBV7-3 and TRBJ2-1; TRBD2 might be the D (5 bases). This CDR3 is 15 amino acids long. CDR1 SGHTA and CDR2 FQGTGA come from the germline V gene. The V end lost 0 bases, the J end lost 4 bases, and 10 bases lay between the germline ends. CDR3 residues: CASSLTAGSYNEQFF. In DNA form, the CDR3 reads TGTGCCAGCAGCTTAACGGCGGGCAGTTACAATGAGCAGTTCTTC. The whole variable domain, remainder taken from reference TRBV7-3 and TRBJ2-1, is GAGVSQTPSNKVTEKGKYVELRCDPISGHTALYWYRQSLGQGPEFLIYFQGTGAADDSGLPNDRFFAVRPEGSVSTLKIQRTERGDSAVYLCASSLTAGSYNEQFFGPGTRLTVL.

CDR3 nucleotide sequence: TGCAGTACTGAGTGGCAAGAGACCCAGTACTTC. Amino acids: CSTEWQETQYF. This rearrangement joins TRBV20-1 to TRBJ2-5; D remains ambiguous. Germline CDR1 is DFQATT and CDR2 is SNEGSKA (reference sequence). V was shortened by 8 bases and J by 2 bases, with 9 bases between the two germline ends. This CDR3 is 11 amino acids long.

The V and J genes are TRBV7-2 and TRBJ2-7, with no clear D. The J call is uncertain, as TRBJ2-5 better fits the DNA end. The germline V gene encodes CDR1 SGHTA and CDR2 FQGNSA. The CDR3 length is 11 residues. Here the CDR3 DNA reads TGTGCCAGCGCTCGGCGGGAGACCCAGTACTTC. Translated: CASARRETQYF.

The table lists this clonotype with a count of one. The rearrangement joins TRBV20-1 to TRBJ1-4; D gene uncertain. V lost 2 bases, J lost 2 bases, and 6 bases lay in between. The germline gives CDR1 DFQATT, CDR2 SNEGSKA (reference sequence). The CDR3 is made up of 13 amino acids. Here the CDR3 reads CSARHPTNEKLFF. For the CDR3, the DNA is TGCAGTGCTAGACATCCCACTAATGAAAAACTGTTTTTT.

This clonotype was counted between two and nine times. This chain's CDR3 is CASSPRQTTNEKLFF. The CDR3 DNA reads TGTGCCAGCAGCCCGCGACAGACAACTAATGAAAAACTGTTTTTT. The rearrangement joins TRBV27 to TRBJ1-4, with a weak D call TRBD1 (5 bases). The V gene lost 6 bases and the J gene lost 0 bases, with 11 bases spanning the gap. CDR3 size: 15 residues. Germline CDR1 MNHEY, CDR2 SMNVEV (reference sequence). The entire variable domain, with the rest obtained from reference TRBV27 and TRBJ1-4, is as follows: EAQVTQNPRYLITVTGKKLTVTCSQNMNHEYMSWYRQDPGLGLRQIYYSMNVEVTDKGDVPEGYKVSRKEKRNFPLILESPSPNQTSLYFCASSPRQTTNEKLFFGSGTQLSVL.

CDR3 sequence: CASSLGMGSSYNEQFF. CDR3 in DNA: TGTGCCAGCAGTTTAGGAATGGGGAGCTCCTACAATGAGCAGTTCTTC. The chain is built from TRBV27 and TRBJ2-1; a weak D match, TRBD2 (5 bases). The V end lost 2 bases, the J end lost 0 bases, and 11 bases lay between the germline ends. This CDR3 contains 16 residues. In germline, CDR1 is MNHEY, CDR2 SMNVEV (reference sequence).

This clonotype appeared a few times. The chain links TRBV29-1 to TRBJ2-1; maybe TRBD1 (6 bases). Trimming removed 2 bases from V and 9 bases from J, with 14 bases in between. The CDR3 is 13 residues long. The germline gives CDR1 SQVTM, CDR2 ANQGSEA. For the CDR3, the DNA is TGCAGCGTTGAATCCCAGGGGTGGACTGAGCAGTTCTTC. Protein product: CSVESQGWTEQFF.

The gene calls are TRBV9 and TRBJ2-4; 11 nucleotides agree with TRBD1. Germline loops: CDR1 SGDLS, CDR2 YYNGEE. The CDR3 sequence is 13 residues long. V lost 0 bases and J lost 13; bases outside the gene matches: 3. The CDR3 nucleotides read TGTGCCAGCAGCGTAGCGGGACAGGGGGAGCAGTACTTC. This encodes CASSVAGQGEQYF.

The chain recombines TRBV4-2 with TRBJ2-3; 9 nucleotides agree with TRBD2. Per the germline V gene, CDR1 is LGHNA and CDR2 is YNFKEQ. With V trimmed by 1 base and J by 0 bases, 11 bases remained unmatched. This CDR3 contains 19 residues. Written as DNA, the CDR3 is TGTGCCAGCAGCCAAGTGGTGGCGGGAGGGTCGGAAAGCACAGATACGCAGTATTTT. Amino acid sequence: CASSQVVAGGSESTDTQYF.

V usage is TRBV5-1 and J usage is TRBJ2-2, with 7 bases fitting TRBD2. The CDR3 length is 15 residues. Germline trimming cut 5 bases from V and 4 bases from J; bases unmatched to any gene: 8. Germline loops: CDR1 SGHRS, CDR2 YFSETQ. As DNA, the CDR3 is TGCGCCAGCAGTCCTAGACTAGCCTCCACCGGGGAGCTGTTTTTT. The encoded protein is CASSPRLASTGELFF.

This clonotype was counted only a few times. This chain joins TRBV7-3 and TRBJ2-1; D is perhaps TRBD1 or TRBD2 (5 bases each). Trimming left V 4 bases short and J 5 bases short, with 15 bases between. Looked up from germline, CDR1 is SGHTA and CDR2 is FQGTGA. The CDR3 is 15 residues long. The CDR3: CASSSPVLGDNEQFF. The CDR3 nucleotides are TGTGCCAGCAGCTCACCGGTTTTGGGGGACAATGAGCAGTTCTTC.